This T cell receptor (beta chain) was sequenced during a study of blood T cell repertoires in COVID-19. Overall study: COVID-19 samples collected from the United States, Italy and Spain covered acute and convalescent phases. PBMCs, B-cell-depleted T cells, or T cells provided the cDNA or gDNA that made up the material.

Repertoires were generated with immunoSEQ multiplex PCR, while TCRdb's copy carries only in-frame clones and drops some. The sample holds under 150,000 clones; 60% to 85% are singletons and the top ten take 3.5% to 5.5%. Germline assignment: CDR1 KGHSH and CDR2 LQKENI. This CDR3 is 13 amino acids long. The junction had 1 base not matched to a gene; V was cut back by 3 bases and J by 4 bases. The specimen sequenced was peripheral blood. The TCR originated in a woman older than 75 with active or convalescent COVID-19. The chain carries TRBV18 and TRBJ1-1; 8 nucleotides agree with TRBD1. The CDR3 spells CASSPQGATEAFF. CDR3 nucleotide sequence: TGTGCCAGCTCACCCCAGGGGGCCACTGAAGCTTTCTTT.